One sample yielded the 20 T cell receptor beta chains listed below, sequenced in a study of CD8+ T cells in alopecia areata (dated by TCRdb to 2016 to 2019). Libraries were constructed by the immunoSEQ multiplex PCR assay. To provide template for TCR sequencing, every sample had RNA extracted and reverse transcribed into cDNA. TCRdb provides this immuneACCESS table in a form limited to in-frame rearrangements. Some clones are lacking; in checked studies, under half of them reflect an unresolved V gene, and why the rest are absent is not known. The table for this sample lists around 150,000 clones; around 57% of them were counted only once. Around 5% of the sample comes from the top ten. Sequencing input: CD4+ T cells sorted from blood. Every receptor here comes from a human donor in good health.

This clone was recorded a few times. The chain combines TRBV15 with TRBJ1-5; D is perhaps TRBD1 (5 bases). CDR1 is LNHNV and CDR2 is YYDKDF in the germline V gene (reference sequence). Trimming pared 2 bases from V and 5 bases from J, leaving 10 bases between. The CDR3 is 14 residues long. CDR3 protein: CATSRRGGDQPQHF. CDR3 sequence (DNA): TGTGCCACCAGCAGAAGGGGAGGGGATCAGCCCCAGCATTTT.

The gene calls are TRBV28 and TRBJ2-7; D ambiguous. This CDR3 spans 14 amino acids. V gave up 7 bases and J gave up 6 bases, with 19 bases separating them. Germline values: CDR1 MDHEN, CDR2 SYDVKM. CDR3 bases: TGTGCCAGCACGAAGCCGACCAGGATGCGCGAGCAGTACTTC. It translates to CASTKPTRMREQYF.

The CDR3 is CASSYDGEGEQFF. CDR3 nucleotides: TGTGCCAGCAGTTACGATGGGGAGGGTGAGCAGTTCTTC. The rearrangement joins TRBV6-6 to TRBJ2-1; 7 nucleotides agree with TRBD2. V gave up 2 bases and J gave up 9 bases; unmatched junction bases: 4. This CDR3 has 13 residues. Germline lookup yields CDR1 MNHNY and CDR2 SVGAGI (reference sequence).

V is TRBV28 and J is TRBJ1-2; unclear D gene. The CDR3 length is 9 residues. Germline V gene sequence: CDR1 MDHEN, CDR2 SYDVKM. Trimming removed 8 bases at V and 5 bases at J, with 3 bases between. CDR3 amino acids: CASGYGYTF. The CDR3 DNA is TGTGCCAGCGGGTATGGCTACACCTTC.

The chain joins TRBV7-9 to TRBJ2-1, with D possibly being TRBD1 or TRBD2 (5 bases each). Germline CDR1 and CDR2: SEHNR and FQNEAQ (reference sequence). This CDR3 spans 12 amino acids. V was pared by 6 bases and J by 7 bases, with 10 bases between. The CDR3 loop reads CASRVGPNEQFF. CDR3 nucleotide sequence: TGTGCCAGCAGGGTGGGACCTAATGAGCAGTTCTTC.

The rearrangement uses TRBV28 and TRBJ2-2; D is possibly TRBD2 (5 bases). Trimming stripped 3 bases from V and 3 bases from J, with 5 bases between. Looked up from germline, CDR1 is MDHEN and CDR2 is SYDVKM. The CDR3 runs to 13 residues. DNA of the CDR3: TGTGCCAGCAGTTTCGGGGACACCGGGGAGCTGTTTTTT. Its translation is CASSFGDTGELFF.

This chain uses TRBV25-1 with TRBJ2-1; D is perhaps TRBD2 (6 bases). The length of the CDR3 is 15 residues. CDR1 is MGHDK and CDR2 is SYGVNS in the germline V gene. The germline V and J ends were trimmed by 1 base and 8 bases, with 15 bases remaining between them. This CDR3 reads CASSESHRLVYEQFF. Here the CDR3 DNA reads TGTGCCAGCAGTGAATCCCATCGACTAGTTTATGAGCAGTTCTTC.

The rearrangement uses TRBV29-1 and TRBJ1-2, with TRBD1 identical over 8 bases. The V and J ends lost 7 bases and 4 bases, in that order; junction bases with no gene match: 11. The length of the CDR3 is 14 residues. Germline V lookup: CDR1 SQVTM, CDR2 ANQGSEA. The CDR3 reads CSAVAITGGYGYTF. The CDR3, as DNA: TGCAGCGCTGTTGCTATAACAGGGGGCTATGGCTACACCTTC.

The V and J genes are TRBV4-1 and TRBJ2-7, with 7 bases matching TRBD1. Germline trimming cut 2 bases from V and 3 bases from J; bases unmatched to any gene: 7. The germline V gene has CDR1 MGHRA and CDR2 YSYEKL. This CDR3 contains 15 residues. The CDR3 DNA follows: TGCGCCAGCAGCCAACCGGGACAGACCCTCTACGAGCAGTACTTC. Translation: CASSQPGQTLYEQYF.

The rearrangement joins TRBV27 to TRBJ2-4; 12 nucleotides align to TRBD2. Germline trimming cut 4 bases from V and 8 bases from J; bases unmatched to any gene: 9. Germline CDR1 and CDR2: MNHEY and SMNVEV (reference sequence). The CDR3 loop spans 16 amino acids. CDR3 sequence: CASSSPLTSGRHIQYF. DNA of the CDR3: TGTGCCAGCAGTTCGCCTTTAACTAGCGGGAGGCACATTCAGTACTTC.

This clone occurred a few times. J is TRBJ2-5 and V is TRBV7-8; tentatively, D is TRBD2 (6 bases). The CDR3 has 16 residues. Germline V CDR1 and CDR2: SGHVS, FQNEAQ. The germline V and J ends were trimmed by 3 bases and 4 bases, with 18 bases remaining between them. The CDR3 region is CASSFRRSGGAETQYF. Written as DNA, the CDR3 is TGTGCCAGCAGCTTTAGAAGGTCTGGAGGGGCAGAGACCCAGTACTTC.

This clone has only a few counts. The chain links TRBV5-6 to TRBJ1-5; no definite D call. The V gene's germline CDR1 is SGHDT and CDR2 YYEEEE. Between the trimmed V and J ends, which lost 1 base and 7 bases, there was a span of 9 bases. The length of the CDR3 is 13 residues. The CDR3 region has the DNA TGTGCCAGCAGCTTGCACCTTGTCCAGCCCCAGCATTTT. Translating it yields CASSLHLVQPQHF.

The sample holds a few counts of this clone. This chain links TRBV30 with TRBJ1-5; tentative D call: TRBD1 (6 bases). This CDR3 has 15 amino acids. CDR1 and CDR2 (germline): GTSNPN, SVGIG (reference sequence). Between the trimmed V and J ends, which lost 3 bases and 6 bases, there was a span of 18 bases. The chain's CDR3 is CAWSQGTLEGQPQHF. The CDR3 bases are TGTGCCTGGAGCCAGGGGACCCTCGAGGGTCAGCCCCAGCATTTT.

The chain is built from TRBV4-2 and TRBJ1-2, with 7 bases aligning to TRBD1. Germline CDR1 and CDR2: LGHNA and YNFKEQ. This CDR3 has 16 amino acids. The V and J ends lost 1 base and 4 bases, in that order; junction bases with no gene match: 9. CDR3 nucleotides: TGTGCCAGCAGCCAAGCTTTTGTGACAGGGTCCTATGGCTACACCTTC. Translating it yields CASSQAFVTGSYGYTF.

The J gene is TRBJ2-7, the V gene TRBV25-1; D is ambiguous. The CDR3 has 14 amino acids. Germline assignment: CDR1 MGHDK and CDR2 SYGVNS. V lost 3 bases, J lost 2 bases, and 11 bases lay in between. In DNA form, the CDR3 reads TGTGCCAGCAGTGAGTACGGCAAAGCCTACGAGCAGTACTTC. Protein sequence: CASSEYGKAYEQYF.

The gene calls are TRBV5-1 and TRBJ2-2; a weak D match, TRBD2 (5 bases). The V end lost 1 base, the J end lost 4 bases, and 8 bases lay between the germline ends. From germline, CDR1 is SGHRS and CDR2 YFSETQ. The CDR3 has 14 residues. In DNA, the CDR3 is TGCGCCAGCAGCTTGCCGGGAAGCACCGGGGAGCTGTTTTTT. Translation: CASSLPGSTGELFF. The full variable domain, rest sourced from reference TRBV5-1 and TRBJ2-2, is KAGVTQTPRYLIKTRGQQVTLSCSPISGHRSVSWYQQTPGQGLQFLFEYFSETQRNKGNFPGRFSGRQFSNSRSEMNVSTLELGDSALYLCASSLPGSTGELFFGEGSRLTVL.

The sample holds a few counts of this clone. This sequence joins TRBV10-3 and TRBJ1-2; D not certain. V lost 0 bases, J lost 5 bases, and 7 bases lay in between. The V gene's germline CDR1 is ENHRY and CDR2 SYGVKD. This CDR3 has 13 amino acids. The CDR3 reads CAISESRLYGYTF. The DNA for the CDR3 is TGTGCCATCAGTGAGTCGAGGTTATATGGCTACACCTTC.

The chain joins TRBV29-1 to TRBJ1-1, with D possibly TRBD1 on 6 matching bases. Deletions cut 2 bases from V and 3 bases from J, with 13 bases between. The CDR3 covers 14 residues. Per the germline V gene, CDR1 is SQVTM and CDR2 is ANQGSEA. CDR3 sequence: CSVENRARDTEAFF. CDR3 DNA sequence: TGCAGCGTTGAAAACAGGGCCAGGGACACTGAAGCTTTCTTT. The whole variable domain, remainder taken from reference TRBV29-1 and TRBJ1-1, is SAVISQKPSRDICQRGTSLTIQCQVDSQVTMMFWYRQQPGQSLTLIATANQGSEATYESGFVIDKFPISRPNLTFSTLTVSNMSPEDSSIYLCSVENRARDTEAFFGQGTRLTVV.

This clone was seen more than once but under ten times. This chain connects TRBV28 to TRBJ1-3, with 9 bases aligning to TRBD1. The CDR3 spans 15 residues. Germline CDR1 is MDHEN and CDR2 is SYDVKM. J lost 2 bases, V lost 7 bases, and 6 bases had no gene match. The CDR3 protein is CASIEQGAPGNTIYF. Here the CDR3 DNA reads TGTGCCAGCATCGAACAGGGGGCCCCTGGAAACACCATATATTTT.

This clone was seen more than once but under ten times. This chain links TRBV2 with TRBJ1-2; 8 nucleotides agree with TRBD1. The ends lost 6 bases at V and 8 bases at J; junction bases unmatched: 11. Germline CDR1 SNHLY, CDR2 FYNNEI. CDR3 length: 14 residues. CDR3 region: CASRVGQGLSGYTF. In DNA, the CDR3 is TGTGCCAGCAGGGTAGGACAGGGCCTGTCCGGCTACACCTTC.